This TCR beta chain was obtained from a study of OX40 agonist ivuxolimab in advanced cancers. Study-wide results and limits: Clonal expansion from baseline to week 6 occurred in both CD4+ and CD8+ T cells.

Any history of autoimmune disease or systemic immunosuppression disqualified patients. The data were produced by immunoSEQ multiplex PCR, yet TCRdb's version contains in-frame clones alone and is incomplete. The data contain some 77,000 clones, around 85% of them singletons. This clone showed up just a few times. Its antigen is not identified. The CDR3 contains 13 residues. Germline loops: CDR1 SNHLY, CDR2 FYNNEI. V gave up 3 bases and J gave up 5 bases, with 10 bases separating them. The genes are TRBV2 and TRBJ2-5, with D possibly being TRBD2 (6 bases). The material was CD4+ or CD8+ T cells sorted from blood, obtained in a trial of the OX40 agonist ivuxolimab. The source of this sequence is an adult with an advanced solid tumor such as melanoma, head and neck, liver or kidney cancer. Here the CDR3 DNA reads TGTGCCAGCAGTGATGCGGGATACGAGACCCAGTACTTC. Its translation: CASSDAGYETQYF.